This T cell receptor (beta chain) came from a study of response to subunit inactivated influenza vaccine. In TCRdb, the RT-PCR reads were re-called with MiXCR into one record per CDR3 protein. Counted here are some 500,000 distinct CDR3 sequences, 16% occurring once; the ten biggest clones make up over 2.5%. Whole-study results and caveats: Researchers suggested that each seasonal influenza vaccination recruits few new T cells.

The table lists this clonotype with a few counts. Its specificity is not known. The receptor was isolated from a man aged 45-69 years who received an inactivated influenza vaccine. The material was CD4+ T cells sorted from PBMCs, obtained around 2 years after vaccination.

This CDR3 is CASSRSSPGLARRLFF. The CDR3 DNA follows: TGTGCCAGCAGCCGATCCTCTCCCGGCCTAGCGCGACGCTTGTTCTTC. The genes are TRBV3-1 and TRBJ2-1; a weak D match, TRBD2 (6 bases). V dropped 4 bases and J dropped 15 bases, with 28 bases sitting between them. The CDR3 runs to 16 residues. Germline V gene lookup returns CDR1 LGHDT and CDR2 YNNKEL (reference sequence).